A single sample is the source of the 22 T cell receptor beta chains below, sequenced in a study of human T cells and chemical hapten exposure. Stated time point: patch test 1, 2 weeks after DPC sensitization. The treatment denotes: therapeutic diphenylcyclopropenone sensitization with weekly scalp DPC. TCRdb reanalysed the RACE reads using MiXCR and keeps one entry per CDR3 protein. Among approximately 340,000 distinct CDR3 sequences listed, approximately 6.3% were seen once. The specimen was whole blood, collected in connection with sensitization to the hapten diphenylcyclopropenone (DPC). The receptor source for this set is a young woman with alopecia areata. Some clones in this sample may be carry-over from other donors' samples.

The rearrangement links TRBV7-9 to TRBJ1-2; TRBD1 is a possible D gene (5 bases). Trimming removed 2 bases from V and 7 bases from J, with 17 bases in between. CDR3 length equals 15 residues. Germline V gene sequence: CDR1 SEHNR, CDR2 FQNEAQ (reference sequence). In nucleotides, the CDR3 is TGTGCCAGCAGCTTAAGGGACGGACAAAGCGGTGGCTACACCTTC. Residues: CASSLRDGQSGGYTF.

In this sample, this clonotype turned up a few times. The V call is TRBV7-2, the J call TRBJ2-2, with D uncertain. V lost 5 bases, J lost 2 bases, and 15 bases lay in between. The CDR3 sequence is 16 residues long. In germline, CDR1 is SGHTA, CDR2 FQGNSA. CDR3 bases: TGTGCCAGCAGCGCACAGTCACCTACAAACACCGGGGAGCTGTTTTTT. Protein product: CASSAQSPTNTGELFF.

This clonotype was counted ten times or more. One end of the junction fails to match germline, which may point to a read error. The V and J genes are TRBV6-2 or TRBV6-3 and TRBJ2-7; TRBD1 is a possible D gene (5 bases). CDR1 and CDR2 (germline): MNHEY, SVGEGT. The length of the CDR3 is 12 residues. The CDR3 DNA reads TGCGCCAGCAGCTATGACAGTTACGAGCAGTACTTC. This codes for CASSYDSYEQYF.

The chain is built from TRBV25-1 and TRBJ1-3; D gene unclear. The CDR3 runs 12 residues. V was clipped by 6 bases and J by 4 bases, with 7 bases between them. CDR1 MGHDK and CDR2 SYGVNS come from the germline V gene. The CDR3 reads CASRAEGNTIYF. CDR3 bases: TGTGCCAGCAGGGCAGAGGGAAACACCATATATTTT.

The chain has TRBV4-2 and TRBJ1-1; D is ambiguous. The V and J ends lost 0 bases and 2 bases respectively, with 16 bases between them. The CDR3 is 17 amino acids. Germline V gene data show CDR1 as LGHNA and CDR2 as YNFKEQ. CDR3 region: CASSQDMDRRTNTEAFF. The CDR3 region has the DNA TGTGCCAGCAGCCAAGATATGGACCGGAGAACAAACACTGAAGCTTTCTTT.

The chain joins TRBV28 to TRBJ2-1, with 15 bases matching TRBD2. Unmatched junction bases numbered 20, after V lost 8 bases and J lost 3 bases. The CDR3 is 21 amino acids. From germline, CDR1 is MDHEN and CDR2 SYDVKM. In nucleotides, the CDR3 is TGTGCCAGCCTAAAGGTCCTAACTTACGGACTAGCGGGGGGGATCTACAATGAGCAGTTCTTC. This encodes CASLKVLTYGLAGGIYNEQFF.

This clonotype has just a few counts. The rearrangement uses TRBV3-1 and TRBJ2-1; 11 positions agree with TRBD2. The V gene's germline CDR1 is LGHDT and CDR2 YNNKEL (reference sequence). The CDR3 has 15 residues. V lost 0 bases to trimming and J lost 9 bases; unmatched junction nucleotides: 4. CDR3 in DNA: TGTGCCAGCAGCCAAGAACTAGCGGGGGCTGGTGAGCAGTTCTTC. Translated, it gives CASSQELAGAGEQFF.

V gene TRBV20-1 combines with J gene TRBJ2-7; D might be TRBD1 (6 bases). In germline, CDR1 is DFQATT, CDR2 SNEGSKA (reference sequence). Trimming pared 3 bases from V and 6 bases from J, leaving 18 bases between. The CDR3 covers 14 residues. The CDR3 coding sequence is TGCAGTGCTAGGATCGCGACAGGCGCCCGCGAGCAGTACTTC. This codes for CSARIATGAREQYF.

CDR3 region: CASSAYRGSVDGYTF. The CDR3 DNA reads TGTGCCAGCAGCGCTTACAGAGGTTCCGTGGATGGCTACACCTTC. The chain is built from TRBV5-5 and TRBJ1-2; D unresolved. The V gene lost 4 bases and the J gene lost 6 bases, with 19 bases spanning the gap. Germline CDR1 is SGHKS and CDR2 is YYEKEE (reference sequence). This CDR3 contains 15 residues.

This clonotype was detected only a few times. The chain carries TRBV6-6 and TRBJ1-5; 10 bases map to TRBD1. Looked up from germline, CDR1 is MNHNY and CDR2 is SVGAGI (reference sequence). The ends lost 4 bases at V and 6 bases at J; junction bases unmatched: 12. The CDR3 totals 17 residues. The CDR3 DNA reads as TGTGCCAGCAGTTCCCCGGGCTCGGGACAGGGGCGTCAGCCCCAGCATTTT. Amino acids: CASSSPGSGQGRQPQHF.

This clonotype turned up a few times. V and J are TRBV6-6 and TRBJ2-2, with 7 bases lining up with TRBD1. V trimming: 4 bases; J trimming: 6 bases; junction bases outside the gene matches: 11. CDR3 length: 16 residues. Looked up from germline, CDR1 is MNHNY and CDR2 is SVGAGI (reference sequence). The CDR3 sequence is CASSSHDRAGAGELFF. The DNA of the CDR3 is TGTGCCAGCAGTTCCCATGACAGGGCTGGAGCCGGGGAGCTGTTTTTT.

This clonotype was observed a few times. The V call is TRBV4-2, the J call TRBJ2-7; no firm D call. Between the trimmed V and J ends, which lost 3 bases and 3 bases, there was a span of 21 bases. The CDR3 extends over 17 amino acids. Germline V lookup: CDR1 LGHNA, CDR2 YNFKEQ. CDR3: CASSQLRMGARLYEQYF. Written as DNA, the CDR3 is TGTGCCAGCAGCCAGCTCAGAATGGGCGCGCGGCTCTACGAGCAGTACTTC.

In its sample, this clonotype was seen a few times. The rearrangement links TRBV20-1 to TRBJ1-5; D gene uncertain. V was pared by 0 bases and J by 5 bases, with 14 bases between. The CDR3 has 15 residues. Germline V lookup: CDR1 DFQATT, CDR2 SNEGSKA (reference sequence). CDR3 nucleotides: TGCAGTGCTAGAGAGTGGAACAGAGCCGATCAGCCCCAGCATTTT. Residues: CSAREWNRADQPQHF.

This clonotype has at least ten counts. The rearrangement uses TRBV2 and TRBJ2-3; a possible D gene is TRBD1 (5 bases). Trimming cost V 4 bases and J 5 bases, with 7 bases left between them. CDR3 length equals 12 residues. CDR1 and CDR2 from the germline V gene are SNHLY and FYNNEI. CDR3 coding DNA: TGTGCCAGCAGTGTCAGGGAAGATACGCAGTATTTT. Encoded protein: CASSVREDTQYF.

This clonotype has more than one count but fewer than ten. CDR3 amino acids: CASVRDRGGSGNTIYF. DNA of the CDR3: TGTGCCAGCGTCCGGGACAGGGGTGGCTCTGGAAACACCATATATTTT. V and J are TRBV6-1 and TRBJ1-3; 10 bases line up with TRBD1. Trimming removed 8 bases from V and 0 bases from J; junction bases left unmatched: 7. The CDR3 runs to 16 residues. CDR1 and CDR2 (germline): MNHNS, SASEGT.

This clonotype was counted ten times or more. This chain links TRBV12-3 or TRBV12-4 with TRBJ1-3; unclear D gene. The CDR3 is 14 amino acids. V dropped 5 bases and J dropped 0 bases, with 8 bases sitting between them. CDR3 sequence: CASSIRDSGNTIYF. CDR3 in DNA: TGTGCCAGCAGTATCCGGGACTCTGGAAACACCATATATTTT.

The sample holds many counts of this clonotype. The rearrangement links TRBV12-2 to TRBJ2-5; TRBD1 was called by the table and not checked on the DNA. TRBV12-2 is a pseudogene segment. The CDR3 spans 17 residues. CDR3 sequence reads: CASRLGWMGGFQETQYF. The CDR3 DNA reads TGTGCAAGTCGCTTAGGATGGATGGGGGGCTTCCAAGAGACCCAGTACTTC.

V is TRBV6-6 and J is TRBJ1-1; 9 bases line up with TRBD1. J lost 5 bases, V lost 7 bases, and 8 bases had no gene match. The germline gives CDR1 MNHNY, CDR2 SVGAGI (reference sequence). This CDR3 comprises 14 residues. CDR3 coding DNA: TGTGCCAGCATTACGGACAGGGGATTAACTGAAGCTTTCTTT. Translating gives CASITDRGLTEAFF.

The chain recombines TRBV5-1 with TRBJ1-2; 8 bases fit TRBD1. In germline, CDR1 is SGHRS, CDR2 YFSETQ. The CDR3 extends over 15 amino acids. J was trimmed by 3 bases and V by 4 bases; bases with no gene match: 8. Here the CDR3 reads CASSTRTGNYYGYTF. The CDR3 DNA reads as TGCGCCAGCAGCACAAGGACAGGGAACTACTATGGCTACACCTTC.

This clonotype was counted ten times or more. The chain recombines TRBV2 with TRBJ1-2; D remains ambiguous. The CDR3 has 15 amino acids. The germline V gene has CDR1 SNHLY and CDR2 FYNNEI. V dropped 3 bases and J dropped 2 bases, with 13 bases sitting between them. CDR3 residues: CASSEGGSRNYGYTF. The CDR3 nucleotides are TGTGCCAGCAGTGAGGGAGGGAGTAGGAACTATGGCTACACCTTC.

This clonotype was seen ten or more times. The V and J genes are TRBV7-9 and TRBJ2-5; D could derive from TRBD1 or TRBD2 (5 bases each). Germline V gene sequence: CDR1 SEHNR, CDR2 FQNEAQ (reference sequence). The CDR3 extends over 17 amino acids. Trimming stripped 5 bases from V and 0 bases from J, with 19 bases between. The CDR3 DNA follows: TGTGCCAGCAGCCCCGGGACCGTGCTCTCGTACCAAGAGACCCAGTACTTC. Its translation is CASSPGTVLSYQETQYF. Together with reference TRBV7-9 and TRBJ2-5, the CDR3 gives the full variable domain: DTGVSQNPRHKITKRGQNVTFRCDPISEHNRLYWYRQTLGQGPEFLTYFQNEAQLEKSRLLSDRFSAERPKGSFSTLEIQRTEQGDSAMYLCASSPGTVLSYQETQYFGPGTRLLVL.

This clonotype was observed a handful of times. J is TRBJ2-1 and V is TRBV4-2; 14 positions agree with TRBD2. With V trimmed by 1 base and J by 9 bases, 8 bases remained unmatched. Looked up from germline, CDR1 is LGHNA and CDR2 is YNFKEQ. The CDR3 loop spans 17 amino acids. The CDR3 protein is CASSQAWTSGGSSEQFF. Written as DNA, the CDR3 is TGTGCCAGCAGCCAAGCTTGGACTAGCGGGGGGTCTAGTGAGCAGTTCTTC.